This T cell receptor (beta chain) was observed in a study of blood T cell repertoires in COVID-19 (dated by TCRdb to 2020 to 2022). About the investigation overall: ImmuneRACE Cohort 3 recovered participants were defined by two consecutive negative NP/OP PCR tests, healthcare professional clearance, or symptom resolution. Samples covering the acute and convalescent phases of COVID-19 were provided by collaborators in the United States, Italy and Spain. The material from the prospective study consisted of cDNA or gDNA derived from T cells, B-cell-depleted T cells, or PBMCs. The dataset comprised deeply sampled blood TCRbeta repertoires from subjects exposed to, actively infected with, or recovered from COVID-19. The repertoires were made available in a free public database intended to serve as a resource for research on the immune response to SARS-CoV-2. Samples came from the ongoing ImmuneRACE study (first 160 participants) plus 1,254 subjects from 6 global collaborators. The sample metadata nearly always contained a de-identified subject ID, COVID-19 status, age in years and sex. Where HLA class I and class II types were available, the types were taken from metadata supplied by the sample provider, not from assay-based typing.

The immunoSEQ Assay, a bias-controlled multiplex PCR, was used to amplify TCRbeta CDR3 regions from genomic DNA. The source study handled its data this way. The number of nucleated cells in each sample was estimated from the amplification of reference gene primers within the assay. To quantify the absolute abundance of each unique TCRbeta CDR3 rearrangement, sequence reads were collapsed and filtered. For each sample, productive Simpson clonality was calculated as the square root of Simpson's diversity index across productive rearrangements. As stored in TCRdb, this immuneACCESS dataset retains in-frame rearrangements with V and J assigned. A fraction of the clones does not appear; measured against another copy, unresolved V genes explain less than half of the discrepancy, and the remainder lacks a known reason. That table is the source of V, J and clone size, and D and trimming were worked out from the DNA. The sample profile shows hundreds of thousands of clones; over 75% of them were found once. Clones ranked in the top ten supply 1.9% of the sample.

From a lookup of the germline V gene, CDR1 and CDR2 are MDHEN and SYDVKM. From the cysteine through the phenylalanine, the CDR3 covers 13 amino acids. The read is trimmed to its CDR3 DNA, 39 bases read in frame from base 1. V loses 7 bases, J loses 8 bases, and the germline ends lie 17 bases apart. Participants in the prospective study were enrolled through a virtual design, were aged about 18 to 100 years, and lived in 20 to 30 United States geographic areas. In the prospective study, participants were assigned to cohorts based on the clinical history participants reported in a screening survey and a study questionnaire. Each participant in the prospective study had whole blood, serum and a nasopharyngeal or oropharyngeal swab collected by mobile phlebotomists. Over an approximately two-month period, participants in the prospective study had the option of providing additional blood draws and questionnaires. Blood samples from the prospective study were shipped frozen or at room temperature prior to DNA extraction.

Study-wide findings and limitations: How much clinical and demographic metadata was included differed by source and by participant, and the metadata was provided uncurated.

Regarding this clone: Its binding antigen is unknown. Base quality data are lacking; no much larger clone is found one base away.

The receptor chain draws on TRBV28 and TRBJ1-1, with an unclear D gene assignment. What was sequenced was PBMCs or T cells enriched from blood (not recorded which). The receptor's source is a man aged 35-49 years in a cohort exposed to, infected with or recovered from COVID-19 (not recorded which). The CDR3 here reads CASTRSGVREAFF. Here is the DNA: TGTGCCAGCACCCGATCCGGGGTGAGAGAAGCTTTCTTT. With all but the CDR3 taken from the reference TRBV28 and TRBJ1-1 genes, the full variable domain is: DVKVTQSSRYLVKRTGEKVFLECVQDMDHENMFWYRQDPGLGLRLIYFSYDVKMKEKGDIPEGYSVSREKKERFSLILESASTNQTSMYLCASTRSGVREAFFGQGTRLTVV.